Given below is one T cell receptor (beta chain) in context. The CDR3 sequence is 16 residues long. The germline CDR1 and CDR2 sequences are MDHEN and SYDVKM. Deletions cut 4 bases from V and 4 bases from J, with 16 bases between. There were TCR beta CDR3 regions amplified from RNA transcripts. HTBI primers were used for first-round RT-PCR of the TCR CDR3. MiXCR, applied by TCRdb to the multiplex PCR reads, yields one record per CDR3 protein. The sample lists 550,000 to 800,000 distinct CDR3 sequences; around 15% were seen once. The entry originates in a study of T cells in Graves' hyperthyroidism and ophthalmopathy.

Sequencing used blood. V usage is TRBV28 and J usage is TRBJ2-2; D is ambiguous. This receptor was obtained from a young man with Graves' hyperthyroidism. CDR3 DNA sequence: TGTGCCAGCAGTTCTCCGGCCTCCAGCCTCACCGGGGAGCTGTTTTTT. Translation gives CASSSPASSLTGELFF. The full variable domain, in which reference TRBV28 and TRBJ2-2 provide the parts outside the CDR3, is DVKVTQSSRYLVKRTGEKVFLECVQDMDHENMFWYRQDPGLGLRLIYFSYDVKMKEKGDIPEGYSVSREKKERFSLILESASTNQTSMYLCASSSPASSLTGELFFGEGSRLTVL.